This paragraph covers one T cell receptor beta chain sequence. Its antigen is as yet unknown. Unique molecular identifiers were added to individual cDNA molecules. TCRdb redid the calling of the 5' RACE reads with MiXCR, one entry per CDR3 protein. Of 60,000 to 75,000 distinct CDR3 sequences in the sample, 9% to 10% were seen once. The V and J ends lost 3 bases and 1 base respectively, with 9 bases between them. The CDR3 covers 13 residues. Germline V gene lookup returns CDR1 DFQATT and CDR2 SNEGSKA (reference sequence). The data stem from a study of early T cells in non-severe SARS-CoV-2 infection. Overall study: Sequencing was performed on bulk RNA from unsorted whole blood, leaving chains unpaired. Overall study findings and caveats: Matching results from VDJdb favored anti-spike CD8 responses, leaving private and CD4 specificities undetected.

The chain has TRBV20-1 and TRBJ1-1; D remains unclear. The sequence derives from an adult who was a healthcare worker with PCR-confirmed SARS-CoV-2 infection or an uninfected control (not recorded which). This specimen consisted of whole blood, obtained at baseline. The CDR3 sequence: CSASRQANTEAFF. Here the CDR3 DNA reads TGCAGTGCTAGTCGGCAGGCGAACACTGAAGCTTTCTTT.